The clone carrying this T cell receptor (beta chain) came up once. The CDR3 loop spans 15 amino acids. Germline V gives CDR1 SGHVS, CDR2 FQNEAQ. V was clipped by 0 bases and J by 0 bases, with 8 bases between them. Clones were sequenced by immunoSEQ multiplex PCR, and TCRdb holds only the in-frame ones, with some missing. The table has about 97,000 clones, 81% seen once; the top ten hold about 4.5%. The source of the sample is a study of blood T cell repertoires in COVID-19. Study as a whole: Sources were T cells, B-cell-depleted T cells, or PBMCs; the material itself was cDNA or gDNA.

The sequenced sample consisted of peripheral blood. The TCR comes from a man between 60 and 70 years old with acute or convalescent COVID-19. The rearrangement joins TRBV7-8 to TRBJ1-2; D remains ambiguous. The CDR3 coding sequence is TGTGCCAGCAGCTTAGCGTCTATGGCTAACTATGGCTACACCTTC. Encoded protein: CASSLASMANYGYTF.